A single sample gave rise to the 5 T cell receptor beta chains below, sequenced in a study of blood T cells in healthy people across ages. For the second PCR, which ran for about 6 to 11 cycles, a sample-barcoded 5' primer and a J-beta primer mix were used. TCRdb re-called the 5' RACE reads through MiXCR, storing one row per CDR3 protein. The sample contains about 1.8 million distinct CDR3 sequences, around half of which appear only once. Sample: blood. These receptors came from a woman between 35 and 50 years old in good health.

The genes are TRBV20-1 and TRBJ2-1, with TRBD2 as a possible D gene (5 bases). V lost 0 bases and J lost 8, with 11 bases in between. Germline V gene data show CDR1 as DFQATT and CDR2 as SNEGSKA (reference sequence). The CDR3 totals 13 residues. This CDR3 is CSARESLADEQFF. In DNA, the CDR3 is TGCAGTGCTAGAGAGAGCCTAGCTGATGAGCAGTTCTTC.

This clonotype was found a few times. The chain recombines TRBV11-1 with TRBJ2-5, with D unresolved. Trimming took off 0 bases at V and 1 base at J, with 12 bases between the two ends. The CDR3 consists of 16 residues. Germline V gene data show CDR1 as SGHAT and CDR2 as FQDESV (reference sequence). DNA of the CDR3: TGTGCCAGCAGCTTAGCGGGTCAACAGAGCCAAGAGACCCAGTACTTC. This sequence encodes CASSLAGQQSQETQYF.

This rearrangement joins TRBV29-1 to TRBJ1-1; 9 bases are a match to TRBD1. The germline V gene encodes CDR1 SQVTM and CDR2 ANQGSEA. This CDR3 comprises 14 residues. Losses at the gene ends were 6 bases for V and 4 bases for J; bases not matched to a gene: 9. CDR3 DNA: TGCAGCGTAATCAACAGGGGGCACAGCACTGAAGCTTTCTTT. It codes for CSVINRGHSTEAFF.

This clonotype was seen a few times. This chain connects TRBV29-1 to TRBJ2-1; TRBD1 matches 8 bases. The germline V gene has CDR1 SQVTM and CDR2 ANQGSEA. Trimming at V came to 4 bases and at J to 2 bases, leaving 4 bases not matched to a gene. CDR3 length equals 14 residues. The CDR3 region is CSVGGQVAYNEQFF. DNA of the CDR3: TGCAGCGTTGGGGGACAGGTTGCCTACAATGAGCAGTTCTTC.

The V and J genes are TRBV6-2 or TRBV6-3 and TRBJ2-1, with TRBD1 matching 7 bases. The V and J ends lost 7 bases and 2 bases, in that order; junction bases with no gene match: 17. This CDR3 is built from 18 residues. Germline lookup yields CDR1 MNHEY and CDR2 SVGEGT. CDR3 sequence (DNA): TGTGCCAGCACCCATGGAACAGGGGAACTTTCTGCCTACAATGAGCAGTTCTTC. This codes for CASTHGTGELSAYNEQFF.